This T cell receptor beta chain was identified during a study of cytomegalovirus exposure and HLA in healthy donors. Study outcomes and limitations: Later, an analysis found that TCR clusters from the first cohort tended to co-occur in the 130 or so validation repertoires.

Sequenced by immunoSEQ multiplex PCR; TCRdb stores in-frame clones only, minus some. The sample records fewer than 200,000 clones, roughly 80% being singletons. A word on this clone: Its antigen is still unknown.

With V trimmed by 0 bases and J by 8 bases, 6 bases remained unmatched. The CDR3 spans 16 residues. The clonotype was recovered from a woman between 18 and 29 years old in good health and CMV-seropositive. This rearrangement joins TRBV5-3 to TRBJ2-1, with 12 bases identical to TRBD2. TRBV5-3 is known as an ORF, though its function is uncertain. The sample taken for sequencing was PBMCs. For the CDR3, the DNA is TGTGCCAGAAGCTTGGAGTCTAGCGGGGGGGTCGATGAGCAGTTCTTC. It is translated as CARSLESSGGVDEQFF.